Presented here are 21 T cell receptor beta chains from one specimen sequenced in a study of blood T cell repertoires in COVID-19. The table came from immunoSEQ multiplex PCR; TCRdb's copy has only in-frame clones and leaves some out. The sample includes over 150,000 clones, about 80% of them seen just once. The specimen sequenced was PBMCs or T cells enriched from blood (not recorded which). The receptors originated from a man aged 35-49 years who had recovered from COVID-19.

The rearrangement links TRBV28 to TRBJ1-1; 10 bases align to TRBD1. Per germline, CDR1 MDHEN and CDR2 SYDVKM. J gave up 4 bases and V 5 bases, and 4 bases lay outside the gene matches. The CDR3 length is 14 residues. CDR3 DNA: TGTGCCAGCAGTGCCGGGACAGGGGCCACTGAAGCTTTCTTT. Protein product: CASSAGTGATEAFF.

The genes are TRBV6-2 or TRBV6-3 and TRBJ1-6; 8 nucleotides line up with TRBD1. CDR1 is MNHEY and CDR2 is SVGEGT in the germline V gene. The CDR3 loop spans 17 amino acids. The ends lost 4 bases at V and 9 bases at J; junction bases unmatched: 14. CDR3 amino acids: CASSSTGTGNFISPLHF. CDR3 DNA: TGTGCCAGCAGTTCCACCGGGACAGGCAATTTTATTTCACCCCTCCACTTT.

The chain recombines TRBV6-1 with TRBJ2-3; 7 bases align to TRBD2. With 1 base clipped from V and 5 bases from J, the junction kept 3 bases outside the gene matches. Germline values: CDR1 MNHNS, CDR2 SASEGT. CDR3 length equals 14 residues. CDR3: CASSEGRGGDTQYF. CDR3 DNA: TGTGCCAGCAGTGAAGGACGCGGGGGAGATACGCAGTATTTT.

As regards this clone: The same CDR3 arises from other DNA sequences in this sample as well. The chain uses TRBV15 and TRBJ1-5; 8 bases agree with TRBD1. The length of the CDR3 is 17 residues. With 1 base clipped from V and 1 base from J, the junction kept 6 bases outside the gene matches. Per the germline V gene, CDR1 is LNHNV and CDR2 is YYDKDF (reference sequence). CDR3 sequence reads: CATSRAGGVGSNQPQHF. In DNA form, the CDR3 reads TGTGCCACCAGCAGAGCAGGGGGCGTGGGAAGCAATCAGCCCCAGCATTTT.

This clone was detected a few times. The chain employs TRBV29-1 and TRBJ2-1; 7 positions agree with TRBD2. CDR1 SQVTM and CDR2 ANQGSEA come from the germline V gene. V was pared by 7 bases and J by 4 bases, with 10 bases of the junction left unmatched. The CDR3 runs 14 residues. The CDR3 nucleotides are TGCAGCGCTAAGGGACTATTAGATTACAATGAGCAGTTCTTC. It is translated as CSAKGLLDYNEQFF.

The CDR3 coding sequence is TGCGCCAGCAGCCAAGTCGTAGCCAGGGACAGGGTTTCTGGGGCCAACGTCCTGACTTTC. It yields the protein CASSQVVARDRVSGANVLTF. The chain combines TRBV4-3 with TRBJ2-6; TRBD1 agrees at 9 bases. CDR1 and CDR2 from the germline V gene are LGHNA and YSLEER. The trim removed 1 base at V and 1 base at J, leaving 11 bases unmatched. The CDR3 runs 20 residues.

This chain connects TRBV28 to TRBJ2-7, with D unclear. The germline gives CDR1 MDHEN, CDR2 SYDVKM. This CDR3 contains 11 residues. Trimming removed 2 bases at V and 9 bases at J, with 8 bases between. CDR3 bases: TGTGCCAGCAGTTTACGTTTTATGCAGTACTTC. Translating it yields CASSLRFMQYF.

This chain connects TRBV10-1 to TRBJ2-7, with D tentatively TRBD1 (5 bases). The germline V gene encodes CDR1 WNHNN and CDR2 SYGVQD (reference sequence). V was shortened by 6 bases and J by 3 bases, with 12 bases between the two germline ends. The CDR3 covers 13 residues. In nucleotides, the CDR3 is TGCGCCAGCAGCCTCGGGCAGGGCTACGAGCAGTACTTC. Its translation: CASSLGQGYEQYF.

There are a few counts of this clone. The chain has TRBV28 and TRBJ2-3; possibly TRBD2 for D (6 bases). This CDR3 is built from 15 residues. Between the trimmed V and J ends, which lost 5 bases and 9 bases, there was a span of 21 bases. Germline V gene lookup returns CDR1 MDHEN and CDR2 SYDVKM. The CDR3 is CASSPKGRRGDTQYF. CDR3 nucleotide sequence: TGTGCCAGCAGTCCAAAGGGGAGGCGGGGTGACACGCAGTATTTT.

This clone was picked up one time. The genes are TRBV5-4 and TRBJ1-4; 8 nucleotides match TRBD1. Germline CDR1 is SGHNT and CDR2 is YYREEE (reference sequence). The V gene end was trimmed by 0 bases and the J gene end by 5 bases; junction bases not matched to a gene: 0. The CDR3 sequence is 14 residues long. CDR3 nucleotide sequence: TGTGCCAGCAGCTTGGGACAGGGGAATGAAAAACTGTTTTTT. The encoded protein is CASSLGQGNEKLFF.

The rearrangement joins TRBV12-3 or TRBV12-4 to TRBJ2-1, with D possibly TRBD2 on 6 matching bases. The ends were cut back, 7 bases at V and 10 bases at J, with 11 bases in the middle. CDR3 length: 11 residues. The CDR3 spells CASTTGREQFF. CDR3 in DNA: TGTGCCAGCACCACGGGGAGGGAGCAGTTCTTC.

The chain combines TRBV12-3 or TRBV12-4 with TRBJ2-5; possibly TRBD2 for D (5 bases). This CDR3 has 12 amino acids. V was trimmed by 6 bases and J by 1 base, leaving 6 bases between them. CDR3 sequence (DNA): TGTGCCAGCAGCGGGATCCAAGAGACCCAGTACTTC. Residues: CASSGIQETQYF.

This clone was detected only a few times. The chain recombines TRBV6-5 with TRBJ1-6; D is uncertain. CDR3 length: 16 residues. Deletions cut 0 bases from V and 0 bases from J, with 6 bases between. Germline values: CDR1 MNHEY, CDR2 SVGAGI. The CDR3 spells CASSYSSSSYNSPLHF. DNA of the CDR3: TGTGCCAGCAGTTACTCGTCCTCCTCCTATAATTCACCCCTCCACTTT.

J is TRBJ2-7 and V is TRBV5-1; 7 bases match TRBD1. J gave up 3 bases and V 0 bases, and 6 bases lay outside the gene matches. Germline V gene data show CDR1 as SGHRS and CDR2 as YFSETQ. The CDR3 has 15 amino acids. The CDR3 nucleotides read TGCGCCAGCAGCTTGGAGCAGGGGGTGCGCTACGAGCAGTACTTC. Its protein product is CASSLEQGVRYEQYF.

Only a few counts were recorded for this clone. The chain links TRBV24-1 to TRBJ2-1; weak D call: TRBD2 (7 bases). The V gene's germline CDR1 is KGHDR and CDR2 SFDVKD. Trimming shortened V by 6 bases and J by 4 bases, and 18 bases separated the two germline ends. The CDR3 contains 16 residues. CDR3 sequence: CATSPSVGGGYNEQFF. The CDR3 region has the DNA TGTGCCACCAGTCCCTCCGTAGGGGGGGGTTACAATGAGCAGTTCTTC.

The chain joins TRBV5-8 to TRBJ2-1; TRBD2 agrees at 7 bases. CDR1 is SGHTS, CDR2 YDEGEE, per germline. This CDR3 has 16 amino acids. Losses at the gene ends were 5 bases for V and 2 bases for J; bases not matched to a gene: 10. The CDR3 protein is CASRLRLAETYNEQFF. CDR3 DNA: TGTGCCAGCAGGCTGAGGCTAGCGGAGACCTACAATGAGCAGTTCTTC.

The chain recombines TRBV5-1 with TRBJ2-4; 7 bases line up with TRBD1. Germline V lookup: CDR1 SGHRS, CDR2 YFSETQ. V lost 0 bases to trimming and J lost 1 base; unmatched junction nucleotides: 4. The CDR3 has 16 amino acids. CDR3 in amino acids: CASSLDVTGAKNIQYF. The CDR3 DNA follows: TGCGCCAGCAGCTTGGATGTGACAGGGGCCAAAAACATTCAGTACTTC.

This clone was counted ten times or more. The chain combines TRBV7-9 with TRBJ1-1; 7 bases agree with TRBD1. Per the germline V gene, CDR1 is SEHNR and CDR2 is FQNEAQ (reference sequence). After removal of 4 bases from V and 6 bases from J, the junction contained 8 bases not matched to a gene. The CDR3 loop spans 14 amino acids. This CDR3 is CASSYYRGAAEAFF. The DNA for the CDR3 is TGTGCCAGCAGCTACTACAGGGGTGCGGCTGAAGCTTTCTTT.

The CDR3 region has the DNA TGCGGAATTTCAGGGGGGCCGAGTATTCCCCTCCACTTT. It encodes CGISGGPSIPLHF. The chain employs TRBV29-1 and TRBJ1-6; 7 positions agree with TRBD1. The CDR3 spans 13 residues. The germline CDR1 and CDR2 sequences are SQVTM and ANQGSEA. Combining the CDR3 with reference TRBV29-1 and TRBJ1-6 gives the whole variable domain SAVISQKPSRDICQRGTSLTIQCQVDSQVTMMFWYRQQPGQSLTLIATANQGSEATYESGFVIDKFPISRPNLTFSTLTVSNMSPEDSSIYLCGISGGPSIPLHFGNGTRLTVT.

The chain links TRBV30 to TRBJ1-6; 8 bases fit TRBD1. CDR1 and CDR2 (germline): GTSNPN, SVGIG (reference sequence). Unmatched junction bases numbered 12, after V lost 5 bases and J lost 6 bases. This CDR3 region has 16 residues. The chain's CDR3 is CAWATGTGGPNSPLHF. CDR3 DNA: TGTGCCTGGGCCACCGGGACAGGCGGACCTAATTCACCCCTCCACTTT.

The chain employs TRBV6-1 and TRBJ1-5; D perhaps matches TRBD1 (6 bases). Trimming removed 2 bases from V and 2 bases from J, with 7 bases in between. Germline V gene data show CDR1 as MNHNS and CDR2 as SASEGT. The CDR3 totals 14 residues. CDR3 sequence (DNA): TGTGCCAGCAGTGAAAACAGGGGCAATCAGCCCCAGCATTTT. It translates to CASSENRGNQPQHF.